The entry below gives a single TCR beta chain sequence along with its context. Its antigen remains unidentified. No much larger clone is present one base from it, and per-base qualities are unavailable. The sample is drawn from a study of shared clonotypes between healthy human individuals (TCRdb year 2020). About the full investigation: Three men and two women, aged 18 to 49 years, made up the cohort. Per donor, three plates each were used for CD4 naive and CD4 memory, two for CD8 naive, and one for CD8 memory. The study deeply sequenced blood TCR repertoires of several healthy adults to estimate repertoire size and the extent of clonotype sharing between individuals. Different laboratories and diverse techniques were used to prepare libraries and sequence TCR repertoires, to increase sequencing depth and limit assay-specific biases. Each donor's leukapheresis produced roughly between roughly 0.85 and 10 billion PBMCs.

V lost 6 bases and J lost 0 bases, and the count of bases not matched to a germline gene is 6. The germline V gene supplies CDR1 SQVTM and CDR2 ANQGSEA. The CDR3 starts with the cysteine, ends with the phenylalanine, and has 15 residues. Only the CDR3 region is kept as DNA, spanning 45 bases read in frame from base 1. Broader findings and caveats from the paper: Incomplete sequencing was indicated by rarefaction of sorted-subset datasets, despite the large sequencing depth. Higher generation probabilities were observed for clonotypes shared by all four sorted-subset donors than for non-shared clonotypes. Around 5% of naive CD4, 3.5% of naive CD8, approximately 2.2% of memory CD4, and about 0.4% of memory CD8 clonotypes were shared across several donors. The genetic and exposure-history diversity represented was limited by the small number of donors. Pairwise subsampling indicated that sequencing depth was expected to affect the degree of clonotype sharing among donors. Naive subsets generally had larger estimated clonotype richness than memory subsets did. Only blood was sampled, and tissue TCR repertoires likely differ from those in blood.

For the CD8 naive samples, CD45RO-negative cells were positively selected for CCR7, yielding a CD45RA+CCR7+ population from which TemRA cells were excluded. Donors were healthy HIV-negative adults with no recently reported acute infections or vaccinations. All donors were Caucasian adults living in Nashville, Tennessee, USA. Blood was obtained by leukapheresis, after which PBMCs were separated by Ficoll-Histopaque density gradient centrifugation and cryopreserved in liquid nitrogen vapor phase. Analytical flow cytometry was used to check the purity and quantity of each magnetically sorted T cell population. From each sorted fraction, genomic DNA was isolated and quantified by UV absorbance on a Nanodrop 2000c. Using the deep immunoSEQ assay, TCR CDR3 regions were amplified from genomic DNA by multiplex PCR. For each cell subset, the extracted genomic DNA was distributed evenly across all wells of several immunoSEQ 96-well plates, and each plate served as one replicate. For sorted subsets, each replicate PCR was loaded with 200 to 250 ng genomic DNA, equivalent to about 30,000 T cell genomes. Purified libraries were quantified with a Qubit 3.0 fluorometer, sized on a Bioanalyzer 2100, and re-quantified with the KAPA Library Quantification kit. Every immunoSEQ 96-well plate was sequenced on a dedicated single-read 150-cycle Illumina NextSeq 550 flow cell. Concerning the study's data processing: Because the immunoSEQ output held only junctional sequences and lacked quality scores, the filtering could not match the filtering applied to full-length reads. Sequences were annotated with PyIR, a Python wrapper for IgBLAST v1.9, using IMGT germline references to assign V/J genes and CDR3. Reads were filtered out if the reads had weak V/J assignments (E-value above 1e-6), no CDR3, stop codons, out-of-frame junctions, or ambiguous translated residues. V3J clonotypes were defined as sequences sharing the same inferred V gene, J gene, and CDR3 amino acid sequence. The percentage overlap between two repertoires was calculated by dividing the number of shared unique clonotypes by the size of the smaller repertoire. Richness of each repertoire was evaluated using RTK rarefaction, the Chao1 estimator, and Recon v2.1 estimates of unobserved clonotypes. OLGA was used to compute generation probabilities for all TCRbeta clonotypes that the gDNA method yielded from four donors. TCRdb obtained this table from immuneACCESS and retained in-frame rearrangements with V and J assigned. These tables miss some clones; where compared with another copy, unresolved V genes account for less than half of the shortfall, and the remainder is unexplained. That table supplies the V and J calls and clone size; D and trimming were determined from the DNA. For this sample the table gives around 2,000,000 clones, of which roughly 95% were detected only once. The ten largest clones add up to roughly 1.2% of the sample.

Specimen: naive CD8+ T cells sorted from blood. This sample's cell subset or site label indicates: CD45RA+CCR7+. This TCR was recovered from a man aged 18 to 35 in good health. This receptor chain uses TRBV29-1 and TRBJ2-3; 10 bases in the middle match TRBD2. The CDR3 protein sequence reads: CSVSPSGGSTDTQYF. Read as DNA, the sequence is TGCAGCGTATCCCCTAGCGGGGGTAGCACAGATACGCAGTATTTT.